These T cell receptor beta chains were read from a single sample in a study of blood T cell repertoires in COVID-19. Data came from immunoSEQ multiplex PCR; TCRdb stores just in-frame clones and leaves some out. This table holds some 130,000 clones, about 70% found once. Sequenced sample: peripheral blood. Receptors were obtained from a woman in her seventies with acute or convalescent COVID-19. CDR3s include the opening cysteine and the closing phenylalanine or tryptophan. D genes are given only for firm matches. Rows may omit the clone size; those that give it use once, few, many or a size class.

14	TRBJ2-7	-	TRBV7-9	TRBD2	TGTGCCAGCAGCTTAACTAGCGGGAGCGGCGAGCAGTACTTC	CASSLTSGSGEQYF
17	TRBJ2-5	-	TRBV3-1/TRBV3-2	TRBD2	TGTGCCAGCAGCCCTTCACGAAGTAGCGGGGGGCAAGAGACCCAGTACTTC	CASSPSRSSGGQETQYF
12	TRBJ1-5	-	TRBV7-2	-	TGTGCCAGCACTCACCTCGGGCAGCCCCAGCATTTT	CASTHLGQPQHF
15	TRBJ1-2	few	TRBV15	-	TGTGCCACCAGCAGAGATCCAGGGCAGGCCTATGGCTACACCTTC	CATSRDPGQAYGYTF
16	TRBJ2-1	few	TRBV30	TRBD2	TGTGCCTGGAGTCCGGGAGGCAGGAGCTCCTACAATGAGCAGTTCTTC	CAWSPGGRSSYNEQFF
16	TRBJ1-3	-	TRBV4-3	TRBD1	TGCGCCAGCAGCCAGGGGACAGGGAGATTAGGAAACACCATATATTTT	CASSQGTGRLGNTIYF
14	TRBJ2-7	few	TRBV7-8	TRBD1	TGTGCCAGCAGCTTATGGGACAGGGACTACGAGCAGTACTTC	CASSLWDRDYEQYF
16	TRBJ2-5	-	TRBV14	TRBD2	TGTGCCAGCAGCACGGGACTAGCGGGGATACAAGAGACCCAGTACTTC	CASSTGLAGIQETQYF
16	TRBJ2-7	many	TRBV11-2	TRBD2	TGTGCCAGCAGCTTAGGTGGAGCGGGGGCGGGGTACGAGCAGTACTTC	CASSLGGAGAGYEQYF
16	TRBJ2-1	few	TRBV19	TRBD2	TGTGCCACTAAAAGGGTGACTAGCGGGAGGGCCATTGAGCAGTTCTTC	CATKRVTSGRAIEQFF
15	TRBJ2-7	once	TRBV7-2	-	TGTGCCAGCAGCTTAGCTGGGGTCCGGGACTACGAGCAGTACTTC	CASSLAGVRDYEQYF
19	TRBJ2-3	few	TRBV5-4	TRBD2	TGTGCCAGCAGCTTGGAGGGACTAGCGGGGGGGCGGGACACAGATACGCAGTATTTT	CASSLEGLAGGRDTDTQYF
13	TRBJ2-5	-	TRBV4-1	TRBD2	TGCGCCAGCAGCCGCCTACTAGCGGAGACCCAGTACTTC	CASSRLLAETQYF
15	TRBJ2-5	-	TRBV5-1	-	TGCGCCAGCAGCTTGGCCCAGACTAGATCCGAGACCCAGTACTTC	CASSLAQTRSETQYF
15	TRBJ1-4	once	TRBV4-2	-	TGTGCCAGCAGCGAGCGGAGTGCAACTAATGAAAAACTGTTTTTT	CASSERSATNEKLFF
15	TRBJ2-7	-	TRBV6-5	-	TGTGCCAGCAGTCACGGAAAGCGGCTACCCTACGAGCAGTACTTC	CASSHGKRLPYEQYF
16	TRBJ2-1	few	TRBV5-1	TRBD2	TGCGCCAGCAGCTCCCGACTAGCGGGGGAGTACAATGAGCAGTTCTTC	CASSSRLAGEYNEQFF
15	TRBJ2-2	-	TRBV2	-	TGTGCCAGCAGTGTGGAGGGCCCAAACACCGGGGAGCTGTTTTTT	CASSVEGPNTGELFF
11	TRBJ2-7	-	TRBV27	TRBD1	TGTGCCAGCTCAGGGGGCCACGAGCAGTACTTC	CASSGGHEQYF
14	TRBJ2-5	-	TRBV9	-	TGTGCCAGCAGCGGCGTCCAGGGGAGCGAGACCCAGTACTTC	CASSGVQGSETQYF
17	TRBJ1-1	few	TRBV7-6	TRBD1	TGTGCCAGCAGCTTACCTTGGGACAGCGAGGGAGGCACTGAAGCTTTCTTT	CASSLPWDSEGGTEAFF
16	TRBJ2-1	many	TRBV6-1	TRBD2	TGTGCCAGCAGTGAAGATTGGACTAGCGGATACAATGAGCAGTTCTTC	CASSEDWTSGYNEQFF
16	TRBJ2-1	-	TRBV30	TRBD2	TGTGCCTGGAAACTACCCGGGACTAGCGGCTACAATGAGCAGTTCTTC	CAWKLPGTSGYNEQFF
15	TRBJ1-5	-	TRBV19	-	TGTGCCAGTAAACCCCGGACTGCGTTGAATCAGCCCCAGCATTTT	CASKPRTALNQPQHF
14	TRBJ1-5	few	TRBV27	-	TGTGCCAGCAGTTGGGGGGGGCCCGGGCAGCCCCAGCATTTT	CASSWGGPGQPQHF
16	TRBJ1-3	few	TRBV28	TRBD1	TGTGCCAGCAGTTTATGGGGACAGGGGGCAGGAAACACCATATATTTT	CASSLWGQGAGNTIYF
12	TRBJ2-7	once	TRBV11-2	TRBD2	TGTGCCAGCAGCTTAGCACTAGCGGAGCAGTACTTC	CASSLALAEQYF
14	TRBJ2-3	-	TRBV2	TRBD2	TGTGCCAGCAGTGTGGGGGGGGTCACAGATACGCAGTATTTT	CASSVGGVTDTQYF
16	TRBJ1-2	once	TRBV12-5	TRBD1	TGTGCTAGTGGTTTGGTCCTGGGACAGCGCAACTATGGCTACACCTTC	CASGLVLGQRNYGYTF
15	TRBJ1-1	-	TRBV5-5	-	TGTGCCAGCATCCCCAGGCCCGGGAGAGATACTGAAGCTTTCTTT	CASIPRPGRDTEAFF
16	TRBJ2-1	-	TRBV7-9	-	TGTGCCAGCAGCTTAGGAAGGGCAAAAGTAGGGGATGAGCAGTTCTTC	CASSLGRAKVGDEQFF
17	TRBJ1-1	-	TRBV2	-	TGTGCCAGCAGGGACCACAGGGCCTTGGGGGTAAACACTGAAGCTTTCTTT	CASRDHRALGVNTEAFF
15	TRBJ1-6	-	TRBV7-2	-	TGTGCCAGCAGCCCAGGACTTACCTATAATTCACCCCTCCACTTT	CASSPGLTYNSPLHF
15	TRBJ2-2	-	TRBV6-5	-	TGTGCCAGCAGCGCGACTGTCGCGAACACCGGGGAGCTGTTTTTT	CASSATVANTGELFF
18	TRBJ1-1	-	TRBV5-4	TRBD1	TGTGCCAGCAGCCCGCCTTTTCGGGACAGGGGTTTGGGCACTGAAGCTTTCTTT	CASSPPFRDRGLGTEAFF
14	TRBJ2-7	-	TRBV4-1	TRBD2	TGCGCCAGCAGCCATGGACTAGCGAACTACGAGCAGTACTTC	CASSHGLANYEQYF
17	TRBJ1-4	-	TRBV30	-	TGTGCCTGGAGTGTACTGGCAGGGTTAGCAACTAATGAAAAACTGTTTTTT	CAWSVLAGLATNEKLFF
16	TRBJ2-3	-	TRBV6-5	-	TGTGCCAGCAGTTACTATGGCTCGTCCAGCACAGATACGCAGTATTTT	CASSYYGSSSTDTQYF
10	TRBJ1-3	-	TRBV2	-	TGTGCCAGCAGTGATGCACAGATATATTTT	CASSDAQIYF
14	TRBJ1-2	-	TRBV9	-	TGTGCCAGCAGCCCCCGGACAGTGAGGAATGGCTACACCTTC	CASSPRTVRNGYTF
13	TRBJ1-1	many	TRBV5-1	-	TGCGCCAGCAGCCCCACAGGGAGCACTGAAGCTTTCTTT	CASSPTGSTEAFF
14	TRBJ1-2	-	TRBV29-1	TRBD1	TGCAGCGCGTTGAAGATAGGACAGGGGCAACGCTACACCTTC	CSALKIGQGQRYTF
17	TRBJ2-1	-	TRBV7-2	TRBD2	TGTGCCAGCAGCCGGGACCCCATAGCGGGGAGAAACAATGAGCAGTTCTTC	CASSRDPIAGRNNEQFF
14	TRBJ1-4	-	TRBV29-1	-	TGCAGCGTTAGGCTGAGGGAGGGAGATGAAAAACTGTTTTTT	CSVRLREGDEKLFF
13	TRBJ1-1	-	TRBV29-1	-	TGCAGCGTCCTGGGGGGGGCGACCACTGAAGCTTTCTTT	CSVLGGATTEAFF
13	TRBJ1-2	-	TRBV14	TRBD1	TGTGCCAGCAGCCAACAGGGGGCAGTGGGCTACACCTTC	CASSQQGAVGYTF